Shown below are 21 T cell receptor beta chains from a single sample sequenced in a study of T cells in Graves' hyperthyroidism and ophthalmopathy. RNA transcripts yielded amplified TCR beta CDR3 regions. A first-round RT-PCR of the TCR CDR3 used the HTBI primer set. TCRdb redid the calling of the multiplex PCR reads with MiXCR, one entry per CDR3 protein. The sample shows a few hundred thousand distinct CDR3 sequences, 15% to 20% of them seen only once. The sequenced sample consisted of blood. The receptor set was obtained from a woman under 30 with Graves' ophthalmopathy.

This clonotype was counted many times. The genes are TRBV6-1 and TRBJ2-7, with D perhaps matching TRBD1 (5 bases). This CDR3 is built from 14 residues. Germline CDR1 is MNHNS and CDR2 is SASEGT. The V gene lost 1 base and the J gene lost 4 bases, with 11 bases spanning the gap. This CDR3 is CASSEDRRGYEQYF. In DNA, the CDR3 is TGTGCCAGCAGTGAAGATCGAAGGGGTTACGAGCAGTACTTC.

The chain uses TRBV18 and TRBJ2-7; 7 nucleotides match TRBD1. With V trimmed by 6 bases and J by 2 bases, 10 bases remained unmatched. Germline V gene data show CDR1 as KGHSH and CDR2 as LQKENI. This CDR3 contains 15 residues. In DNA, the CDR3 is TGTGCCAGCTCTCACCGGGACAGAAGCACCTACGAGCAGTACTTC. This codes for CASSHRDRSTYEQYF.

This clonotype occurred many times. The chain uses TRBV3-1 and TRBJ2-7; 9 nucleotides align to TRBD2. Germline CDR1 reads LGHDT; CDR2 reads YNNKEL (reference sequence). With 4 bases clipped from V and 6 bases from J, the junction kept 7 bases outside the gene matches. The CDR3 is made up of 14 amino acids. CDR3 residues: CASSLTRGGSEQYF. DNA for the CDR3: TGTGCCAGCAGCCTGACGCGGGGGGGCTCCGAGCAGTACTTC.

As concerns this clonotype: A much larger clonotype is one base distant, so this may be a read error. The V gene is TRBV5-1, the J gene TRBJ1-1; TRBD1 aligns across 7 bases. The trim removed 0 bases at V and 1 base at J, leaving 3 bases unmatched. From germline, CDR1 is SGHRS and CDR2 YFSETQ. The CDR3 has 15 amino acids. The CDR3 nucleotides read TGCGCCAGCAGCTTGGGGACAGGAGAGAACACTGAAGCTTTCTTT. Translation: CASSLGTGENTEAFF.

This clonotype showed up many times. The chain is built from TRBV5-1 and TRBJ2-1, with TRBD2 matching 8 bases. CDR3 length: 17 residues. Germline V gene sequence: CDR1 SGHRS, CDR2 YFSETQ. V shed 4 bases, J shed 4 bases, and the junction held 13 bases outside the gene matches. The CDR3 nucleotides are TGCGCCAGCAGCCCGGCTCTCAGCGGGGGAAATTACAATGAGCAGTTCTTC. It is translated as CASSPALSGGNYNEQFF.

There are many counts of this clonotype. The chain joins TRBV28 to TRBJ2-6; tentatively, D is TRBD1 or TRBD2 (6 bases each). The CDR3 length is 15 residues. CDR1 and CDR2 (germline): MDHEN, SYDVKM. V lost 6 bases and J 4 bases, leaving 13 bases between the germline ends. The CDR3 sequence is CASSLGGTGANVLTF. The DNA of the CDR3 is TGTGCCAGCAGCTTAGGGGGGACCGGGGCCAACGTCCTGACTTTC.

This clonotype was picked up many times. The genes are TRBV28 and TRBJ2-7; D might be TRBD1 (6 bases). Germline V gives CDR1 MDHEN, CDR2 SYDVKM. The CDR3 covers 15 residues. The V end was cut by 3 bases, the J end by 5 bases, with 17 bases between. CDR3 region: CASSFIVTGKDEQYF. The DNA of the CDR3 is TGTGCCAGCAGTTTCATTGTTACAGGGAAGGACGAGCAGTACTTC.

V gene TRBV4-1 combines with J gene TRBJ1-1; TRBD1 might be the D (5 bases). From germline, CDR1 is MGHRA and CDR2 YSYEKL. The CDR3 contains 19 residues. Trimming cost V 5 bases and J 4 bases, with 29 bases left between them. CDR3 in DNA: TGCGCCAGCAGCTCCAGAACCGGGACCGGGGCACGGGTGGGCACTGAAGCTTTCTTT. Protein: CASSSRTGTGARVGTEAFF.

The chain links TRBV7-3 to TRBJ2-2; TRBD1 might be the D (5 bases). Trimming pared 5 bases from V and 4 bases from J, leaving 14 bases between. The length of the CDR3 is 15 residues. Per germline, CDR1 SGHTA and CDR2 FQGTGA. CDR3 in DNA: TGTGCCAGCAGCCCTCTAGGGGATGGCACCGGGGAGCTGTTTTTT. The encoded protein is CASSPLGDGTGELFF.

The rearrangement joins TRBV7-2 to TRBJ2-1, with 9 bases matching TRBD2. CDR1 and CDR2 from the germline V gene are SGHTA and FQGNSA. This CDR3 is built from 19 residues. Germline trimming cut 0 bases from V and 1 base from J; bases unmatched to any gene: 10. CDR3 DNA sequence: TGTGCCAGCAGCTTAGCGCGGGGTTTTAGCGGGAGTTCCTACAATGAGCAGTTCTTC. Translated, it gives CASSLARGFSGSSYNEQFF. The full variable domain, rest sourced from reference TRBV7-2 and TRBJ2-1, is GAGVSQSPSNKVTEKGKDVELRCDPISGHTALYWYRQSLGQGLEFLIYFQGNSAPDKSGLPSDRFSAERTGGSVSTLTIQRTQQEDSAVYLCASSLARGFSGSSYNEQFFGPGTRLTVL.

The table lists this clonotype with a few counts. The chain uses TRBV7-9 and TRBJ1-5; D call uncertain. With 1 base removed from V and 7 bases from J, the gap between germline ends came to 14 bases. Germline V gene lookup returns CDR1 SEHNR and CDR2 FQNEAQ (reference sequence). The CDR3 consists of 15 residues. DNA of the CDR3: TGTGCCAGCAGCTTAGTTGGGGTTAGGCGGCAGCCCCAGCATTTT. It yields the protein CASSLVGVRRQPQHF.

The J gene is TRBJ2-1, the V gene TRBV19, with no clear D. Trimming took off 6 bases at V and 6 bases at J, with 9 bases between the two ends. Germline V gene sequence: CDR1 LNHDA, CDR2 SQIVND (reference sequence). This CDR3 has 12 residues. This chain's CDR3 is CASSPSANEQFF. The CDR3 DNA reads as TGTGCCAGTAGCCCCAGTGCCAATGAGCAGTTCTTC.

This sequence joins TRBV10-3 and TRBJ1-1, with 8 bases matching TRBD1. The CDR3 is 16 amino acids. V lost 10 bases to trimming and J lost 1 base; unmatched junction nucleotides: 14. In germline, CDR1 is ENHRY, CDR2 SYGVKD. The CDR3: CATKTGVVGQNTEAFF. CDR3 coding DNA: TGTGCCACCAAGACAGGGGTGGTTGGACAGAACACTGAAGCTTTCTTT.

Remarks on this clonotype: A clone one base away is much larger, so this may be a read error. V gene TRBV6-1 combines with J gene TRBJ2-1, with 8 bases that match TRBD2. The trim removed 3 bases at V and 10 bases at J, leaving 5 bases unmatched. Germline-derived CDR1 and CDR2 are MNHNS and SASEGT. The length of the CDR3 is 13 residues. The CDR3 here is CASSDTIAGEQFF. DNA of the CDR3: TGTGCCAGCAGTGATACAATAGCGGGGGAGCAGTTCTTC.

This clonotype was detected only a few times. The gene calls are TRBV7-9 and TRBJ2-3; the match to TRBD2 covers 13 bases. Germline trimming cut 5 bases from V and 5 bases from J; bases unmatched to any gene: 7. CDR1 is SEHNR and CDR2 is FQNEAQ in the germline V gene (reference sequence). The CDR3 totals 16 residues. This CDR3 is CASSQRLAGGEDTQYF. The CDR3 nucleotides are TGTGCCAGCAGCCAAAGACTAGCGGGGGGTGAAGATACGCAGTATTTT.

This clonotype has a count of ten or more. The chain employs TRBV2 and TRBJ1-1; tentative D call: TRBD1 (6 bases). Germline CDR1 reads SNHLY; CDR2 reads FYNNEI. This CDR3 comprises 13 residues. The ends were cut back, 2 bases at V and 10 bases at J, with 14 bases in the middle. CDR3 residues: CASSERDPQGAFF. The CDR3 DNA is TGTGCCAGCAGTGAAAGGGACCCACAGGGAGCTTTCTTT.

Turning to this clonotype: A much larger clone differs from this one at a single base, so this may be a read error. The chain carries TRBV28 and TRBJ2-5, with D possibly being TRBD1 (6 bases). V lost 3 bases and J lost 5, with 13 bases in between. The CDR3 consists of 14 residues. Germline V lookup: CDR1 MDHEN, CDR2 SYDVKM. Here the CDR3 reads CASSFTGLGETQYF. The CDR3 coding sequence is TGTGCCAGCAGTTTCACAGGGCTCGGGGAGACCCAGTACTTC.

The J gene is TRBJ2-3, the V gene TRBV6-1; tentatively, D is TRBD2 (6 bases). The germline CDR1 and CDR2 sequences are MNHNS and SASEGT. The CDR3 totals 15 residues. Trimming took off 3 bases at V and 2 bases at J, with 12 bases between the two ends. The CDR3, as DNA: TGTGCCAGCAGTGATCGGGACTCTTACACAGATACGCAGTATTTT. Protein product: CASSDRDSYTDTQYF.

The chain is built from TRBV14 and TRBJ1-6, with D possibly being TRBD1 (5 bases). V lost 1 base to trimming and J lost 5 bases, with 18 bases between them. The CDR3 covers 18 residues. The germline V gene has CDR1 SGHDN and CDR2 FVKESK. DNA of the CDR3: TGTGCCAGCAGCCAAGGAACTCTAGGGGTCCTGGATAATTCACCCCTCCACTTT. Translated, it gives CASSQGTLGVLDNSPLHF.

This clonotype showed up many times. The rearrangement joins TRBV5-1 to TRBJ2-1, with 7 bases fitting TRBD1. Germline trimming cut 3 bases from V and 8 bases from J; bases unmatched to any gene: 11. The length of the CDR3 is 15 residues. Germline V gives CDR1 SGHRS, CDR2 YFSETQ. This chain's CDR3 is CASSSAGTAYHEQFF. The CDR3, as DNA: TGCGCCAGCAGCTCGGCCGGGACAGCGTATCATGAGCAGTTCTTC.

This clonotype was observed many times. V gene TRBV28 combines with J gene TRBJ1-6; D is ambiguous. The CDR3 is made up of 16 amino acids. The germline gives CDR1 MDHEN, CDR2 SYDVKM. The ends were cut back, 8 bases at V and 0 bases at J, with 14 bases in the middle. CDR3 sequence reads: CASSLRTSSYNSPLHF. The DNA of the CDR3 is TGTGCCAGCTCCTTGAGGACGAGCTCCTATAATTCACCCCTCCACTTT.